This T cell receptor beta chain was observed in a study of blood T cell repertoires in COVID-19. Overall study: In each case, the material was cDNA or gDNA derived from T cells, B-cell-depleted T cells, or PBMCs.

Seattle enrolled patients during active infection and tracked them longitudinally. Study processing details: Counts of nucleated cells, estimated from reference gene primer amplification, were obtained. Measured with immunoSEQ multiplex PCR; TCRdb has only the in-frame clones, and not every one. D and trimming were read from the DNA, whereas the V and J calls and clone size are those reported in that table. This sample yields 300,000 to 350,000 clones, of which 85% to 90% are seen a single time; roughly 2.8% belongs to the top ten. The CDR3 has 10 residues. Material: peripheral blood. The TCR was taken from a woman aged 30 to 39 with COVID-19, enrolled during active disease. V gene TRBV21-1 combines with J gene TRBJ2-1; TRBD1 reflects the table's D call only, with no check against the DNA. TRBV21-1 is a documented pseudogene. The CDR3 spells CASRANEQFF. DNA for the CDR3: TGTGCCAGCAGGGCAAATGAGCAGTTCTTC.